This is a list of T cell receptor beta chains from one sample in a study of OX40 agonist ivuxolimab in advanced cancers. The repertoire was sequenced with immunoSEQ multiplex PCR; TCRdb's copy has only in-frame clones and lacks some. The sample yields tens of thousands of clones, about nine tenths seen once. The specimen was CD4+ or CD8+ T cells sorted from blood, collected in a trial of the OX40 agonist ivuxolimab. These receptors were obtained from an adult with an advanced solid tumor such as melanoma, head and neck, liver or kidney cancer. Each CDR3 is given with its conserved first and last residue. A D gene is named only where the DNA matches it firmly. Some rows have no size entry. The others give once, few or many, or a class for an expanded clone.

size	V	J	D	DNA	CDR3
.	TRBV7-2	TRBJ1-2	.	TGTGCCAGCAGCTCAGGTGGCTATGGCTACACCTTC	CASSSGGYGYTF
.	TRBV18	TRBJ2-2	.	TGTGCCAGCTCCCCAACCAAGGGGGGTCCCGGGGAGCTGTTTTTT	CASSPTKGGPGELFF
.	TRBV14	TRBJ2-3	.	TGTGCCAGCAGCCAGGACCAGGCTACCTGGGATACGCAGTATTTT	CASSQDQATWDTQYF
.	TRBV27	TRBJ1-5	.	TGTGCCAGCAGTTTAGGGGGACCTCAGCCCCAGCATTTT	CASSLGGPQPQHF
.	TRBV7-2	TRBJ2-1	TRBD2	TGTGCCAGCAGCCCGCCGGGACTAGCGGGAGGGGGGCAGTTCTTC	CASSPPGLAGGGQFF
.	TRBV6-5	TRBJ1-2	.	TGTGCCAGCAGTTACGGCAGCTTTAACTATGGCTACACCTTC	CASSYGSFNYGYTF
once	TRBV27	TRBJ2-1	.	TGTGCCAGCAGGACCCCGTCCTACAATGAGCAGTTCTTC	CASRTPSYNEQFF
.	TRBV5-1	TRBJ1-2	.	TGCGCCAGCAGCTTGGCCCCACAGGACGCTGACTATGGCTACACCTTC	CASSLAPQDADYGYTF
.	TRBV29-1	TRBJ1-2	.	TGCAGCGTCCTGCGGGTAGGGGGCTATGGCTACACCTTC	CSVLRVGGYGYTF
few	TRBV30	TRBJ1-2	.	TGTGCCTGGAGTCGCCGGGGGTCTGCGGGCTATGGCTACACCTTC	CAWSRRGSAGYGYTF
.	TRBV7-9	TRBJ2-5	TRBD1	TGTGCCAGCAGCGCGCAGGGGGCAGGCGAGACCCAGTACTTC	CASSAQGAGETQYF
.	TRBV4-1	TRBJ1-2	.	TGCGCCAGCAGCCAAGAGGTAGGCGGCTATGGCTACACCTTC	CASSQEVGGYGYTF
.	TRBV5-1	TRBJ2-7	TRBD1	TGCGCCAGCAGCTCGACAGGGCCAACCTACGAGCAGTACTTC	CASSSTGPTYEQYF
.	TRBV19	TRBJ2-3	TRBD1	TGTGCCAGTAGTCCGGGAAGGGTTTCAGGGGGATCAGCCTTGGATACGCAGTATTTT	CASSPGRVSGGSALDTQYF
.	TRBV6-5	TRBJ2-7	TRBD1	TGTGCCAGCAGTTACTCCGGACAGGGTCAGTACTTC	CASSYSGQGQYF
.	TRBV9	TRBJ2-7	.	TGTGCCAGCAGCCCCCACCCGGAACCGACCTACGAGCAGTACTTC	CASSPHPEPTYEQYF
.	TRBV9	TRBJ2-7	.	TGTGCCAGCGGCGGCCACTCCTACGAGCAGTACTTC	CASGGHSYEQYF
once	TRBV18	TRBJ1-5	.	TGTGCCAGCTCACCACAGGGACTCAATCAGCCCCAGCATTTT	CASSPQGLNQPQHF
once	TRBV19	TRBJ1-1	TRBD1	TGTGCCAGTAGTGGGACAGCCCGTGAAGCTTTCTTT	CASSGTAREAFF
.	TRBV5-1	TRBJ1-1	TRBD1	TGCGCCAGCAGCTTGAAAGGGGACAGTGAAGCTTTCTTT	CASSLKGDSEAFF
.	TRBV9	TRBJ1-2	TRBD1	TGTGCCAGCAGCGTCCGGGACAGGCTATACTATGGCTACACCTTC	CASSVRDRLYYGYTF
.	TRBV7-9	TRBJ2-5	.	TGTGCCAGCAGTTGGCAGAAAGAGACCCAGTACTTC	CASSWQKETQYF
.	TRBV5-3	TRBJ1-3	.	TGTGCCAGAAGCTTGGGTCTGAGGCCTAAGCGTACCATATATTTT	CARSLGLRPKRTIYF
.	TRBV5-4	TRBJ2-7	TRBD2	TGTGCCAGCAGTAAGACTAGCGGGAGTGTGTACGAGCAGTACTTC	CASSKTSGSVYEQYF
.	TRBV4-1	TRBJ2-5	.	TGCGCCAGCAGCCAGGGGCTAGTCCGCGAAGAGACCCAGTACTTC	CASSQGLVREETQYF
.	TRBV6-4	TRBJ2-7	.	TGTGCCAGCTCTCCCTCCATCTGGGGGAAAGAGCAGTACTTC	CASSPSIWGKEQYF
.	TRBV11-2	TRBJ2-5	TRBD2	TGTGCCAGCAGCTTGGGTGAAGCGGGAGGCGAAGAGACCCAGTACTTC	CASSLGEAGGEETQYF
.	TRBV30	TRBJ1-6	.	TGTGCCTGGAGTAGTATGAATTCACCCCTCCACTTT	CAWSSMNSPLHF
.	TRBV7-2	TRBJ1-2	.	TGTGCCAGCAGACCTGCCTCATATGGCTACACCTTC	CASRPASYGYTF
.	TRBV4-2	TRBJ1-4	TRBD1	TGTGCCAGCAGCCAAGTAGGGACAGGGGATGAAAAACTGTTTTTT	CASSQVGTGDEKLFF
.	TRBV14	TRBJ2-1	.	TGTGCCAGCAGAGCCGGGCAGGGCATTGACAATGAGCAGTTCTTC	CASRAGQGIDNEQFF
.	TRBV29-1	TRBJ1-4	.	TGCAGCGTTTCCCGAGGGAATGAAAAACTGTTTTTT	CSVSRGNEKLFF
.	TRBV7-9	TRBJ1-5	.	TGTGCCAGCAGCTTAGAGGGGGATCAGCCCCAGCATTTT	CASSLEGDQPQHF
.	TRBV18	TRBJ1-4	.	TGTGCCAGCTCACCGAGCGAGGGGGGTAATGAAAAACTGTTTTTT	CASSPSEGGNEKLFF
.	TRBV19	TRBJ2-2	.	TGTGCCAGTACAGGGGTAGCGAACACCGGGGAGCTGTTTTTT	CASTGVANTGELFF
few	TRBV14	TRBJ2-5	.	TGTGCCAGCAGCCAAGATCTAGAAATGAGGACCCAGTACTTC	CASSQDLEMRTQYF
once	TRBV9	TRBJ2-5	TRBD2	TGTGCCAGCGGGGGTAGCGGGAGTTGGGAGACCCAGTACTTC	CASGGSGSWETQYF
.	TRBV29-1	TRBJ2-1	TRBD1	TGCAGCGTCGTACAGGGGGGCCCTGGGTATGAGCAGTTCTTC	CSVVQGGPGYEQFF
.	TRBV28	TRBJ2-5	TRBD2	TGTGCCAGCAGTTCCCCTAGCGGGAGGGGAGAGACCCAGTACTTC	CASSSPSGRGETQYF
.	TRBV2	TRBJ1-2	TRBD1	TGTGCCAGCCCGGGACAGGGACTTCGTGGCTACACCTTC	CASPGQGLRGYTF
.	TRBV10-3	TRBJ1-5	TRBD1	TGTGCCATCAGTATAGGGACAGACAATCAGCCCCAGCATTTT	CAISIGTDNQPQHF
.	TRBV29-1	TRBJ2-3	TRBD2	TGCAGCATCGTCTATAGGGCGGGAGGAGGAGATACGCAGTATTTT	CSIVYRAGGGDTQYF
.	TRBV5-1	TRBJ2-5	TRBD2	TGCGCCAGCAGCTTGGTGGCTAGCGGGGAAGAGACCCAGTACTTC	CASSLVASGEETQYF
.	TRBV6-1	TRBJ2-1	TRBD2	TGTGCCAGCAGTGTTTCAGCCGGGGGGGCCACCAATGAGCAGTTCTTC	CASSVSAGGATNEQFF
.	TRBV7-3	TRBJ2-3	.	TGTGCCAGCAGCTACTCCCGACCGGATACGCAGTATTTT	CASSYSRPDTQYF
.	TRBV19	TRBJ2-3	.	TGTGCCAGTAACCATCCCGGGGCTAGCACAGATACGCAGTATTTT	CASNHPGASTDTQYF
.	TRBV5-4	TRBJ2-1	.	TGTGCCAGCAGCTTGGACGGCGGGGCTTTTCTCTCCTACAATGAGCAGTTCTTC	CASSLDGGAFLSYNEQFF
.	TRBV27	TRBJ2-7	TRBD2	TGTGCCAGCAGTAGGACTAGCGGGAGGTACGAGCAGTACTTC	CASSRTSGRYEQYF
.	TRBV5-1	TRBJ2-1	TRBD2	TGCGCCAGCAGCTTGGGGCCGGGACTAAATGAGCAGTTCTTC	CASSLGPGLNEQFF
.	TRBV7-9	TRBJ2-7	.	TGTGCCAGCAGCCCAGGGAGTGGGGACATGGTCTACGAGCAGTACTTC	CASSPGSGDMVYEQYF
.	TRBV5-6	TRBJ2-3	TRBD2	TGTGCCAGCAGCTTAAGAGGACTAGCGGGACTCACAGATACGCAGTATTTT	CASSLRGLAGLTDTQYF
.	TRBV9	TRBJ2-5	TRBD2	TGTGCCAGCAGCGCCCAGACGACTAGCAGAGAGACCCAGTACTTC	CASSAQTTSRETQYF
.	TRBV10-2	TRBJ2-3	TRBD1	TGCGCCAGCAGTCCCCGACAGGGGAGCACAGATACGCAGTATTTT	CASSPRQGSTDTQYF
.	TRBV10-2	TRBJ2-7	.	TGCGCCAGCGCTGAGACTGAAGCCTACGAGCAGTACTTC	CASAETEAYEQYF
.	TRBV30	TRBJ1-2	TRBD1	TGTGCCTGGAGTCACCGGGACAGGGATTTTGATGGCTACACCTTC	CAWSHRDRDFDGYTF